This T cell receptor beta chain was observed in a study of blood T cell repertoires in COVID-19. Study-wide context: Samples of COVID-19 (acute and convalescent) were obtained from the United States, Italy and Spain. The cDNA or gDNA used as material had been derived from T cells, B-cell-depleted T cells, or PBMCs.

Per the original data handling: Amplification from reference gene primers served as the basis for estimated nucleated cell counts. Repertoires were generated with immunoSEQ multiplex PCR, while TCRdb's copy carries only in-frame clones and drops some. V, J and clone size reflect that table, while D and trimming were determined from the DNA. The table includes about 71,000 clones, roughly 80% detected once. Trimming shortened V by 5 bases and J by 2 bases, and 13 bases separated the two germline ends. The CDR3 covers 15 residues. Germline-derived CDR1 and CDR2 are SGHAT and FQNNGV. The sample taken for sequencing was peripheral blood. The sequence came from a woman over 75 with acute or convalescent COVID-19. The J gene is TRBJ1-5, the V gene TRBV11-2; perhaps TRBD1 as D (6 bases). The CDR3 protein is CASSQGRVGNQPQHF. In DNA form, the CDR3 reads TGTGCCAGCAGCCAGGGGCGGGTGGGCAATCAGCCCCAGCATTTT.